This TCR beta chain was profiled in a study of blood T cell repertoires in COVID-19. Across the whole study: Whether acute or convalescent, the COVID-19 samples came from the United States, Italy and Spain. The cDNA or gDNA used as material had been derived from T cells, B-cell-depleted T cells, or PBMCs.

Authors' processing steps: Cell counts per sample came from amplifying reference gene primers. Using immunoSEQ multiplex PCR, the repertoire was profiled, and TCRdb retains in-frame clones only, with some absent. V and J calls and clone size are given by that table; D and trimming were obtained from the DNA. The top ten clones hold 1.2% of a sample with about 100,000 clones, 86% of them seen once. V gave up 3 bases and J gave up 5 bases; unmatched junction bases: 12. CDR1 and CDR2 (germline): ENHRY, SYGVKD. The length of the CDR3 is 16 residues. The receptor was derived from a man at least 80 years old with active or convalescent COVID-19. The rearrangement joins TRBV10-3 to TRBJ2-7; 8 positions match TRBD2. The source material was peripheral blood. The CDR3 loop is CAISDLRVSGINEQYF. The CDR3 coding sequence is TGTGCCATCAGTGACTTACGAGTTAGCGGGATAAACGAGCAGTACTTC.